This entry lists 17 T cell receptor beta chains sequenced from one sample in a study of cytomegalovirus exposure and HLA in healthy donors (dated by TCRdb to the late 2010s). Libraries were built with the immunoSEQ multiplex PCR assay. A mixture of 60 forward primers for TCR Vbeta segments and 13 reverse primers for TCR Jbeta segments was used in the multiplex PCR. TCRdb holds this immuneACCESS table with in-frame rearrangements only. Some clones are missing; in checked studies, unresolved V genes explain under half, and the rest has no known cause. The table kept for this sample lists around 75,000 clones. The top ten clonotypes cover around 5% of the sample. The sequencing input was PBMCs. These receptor sequences come from a man aged 40-55 years in good health and CMV-seronegative.

This chain uses TRBV6-1 with TRBJ1-5; possibly TRBD1 for D (5 bases). The CDR3 is made up of 15 amino acids. Trimming pared 4 bases from V and 0 bases from J, leaving 10 bases between. Germline CDR1 reads MNHNS; CDR2 reads SASEGT. The CDR3 DNA reads as TGTGCCAGCAGTGGCCAGGGATTTAGCAATCAGCCCCAGCATTTT. Protein: CASSGQGFSNQPQHF.

This rearrangement joins TRBV10-3 to TRBJ2-1; D call uncertain. Germline CDR1 and CDR2: ENHRY and SYGVKD. The CDR3 extends over 13 amino acids. V lost 10 bases and J 2 bases, leaving 12 bases between the germline ends. The CDR3 nucleotides are TGTGCCACCCGAGGCCCAACCTACAATGAGCAGTTCTTC. Its protein is CATRGPTYNEQFF.

The chain recombines TRBV5-4 with TRBJ1-2; D is ambiguous. CDR1 is SGHNT and CDR2 is YYREEE in the germline V gene (reference sequence). V dropped 4 bases and J dropped 2 bases, with 6 bases sitting between them. The CDR3 totals 12 residues. The CDR3 is CASSEENYGYTF. Written as DNA, the CDR3 is TGTGCCAGCAGCGAAGAGAACTATGGCTACACCTTC. The entire variable domain, with the rest obtained from reference TRBV5-4 and TRBJ1-2, is as follows: ETGVTQSPTHLIKTRGQQVTLRCSSQSGHNTVSWYQQALGQGPQFIFQYYREEENGRGNFPPRFSGLQFPNYSSELNVNALELDDSALYLCASSEENYGYTFGSGTRLTVV.

The chain carries TRBV16 and TRBJ1-5; D unclear. The CDR3 length is 15 residues. The germline V gene encodes CDR1 KGHSY and CDR2 FQNENV. The germline V and J ends were trimmed by 0 bases and 5 bases, with 11 bases remaining between them. The CDR3: CASSQSVRTHQPQHF. The CDR3 DNA sequence: TGTGCCAGCAGCCAATCGGTCAGGACTCATCAGCCCCAGCATTTT.

This chain links TRBV10-2 with TRBJ2-1; 7 positions agree with TRBD1. J gave up 3 bases and V 7 bases, and 6 bases lay outside the gene matches. From germline, CDR1 is WSHSY and CDR2 SAAADI. CDR3 size: 14 residues. The CDR3 DNA is TGCGCCAGCAACGAGGGGGCAGGCTACAATGAGCAGTTCTTC. As protein: CASNEGAGYNEQFF.

The V call is TRBV12-5, the J call TRBJ1-1; D is uncertain. Per germline, CDR1 LGHNT and CDR2 FRNRAP. Trimming removed 7 bases at V and 1 base at J, with 10 bases between. The CDR3 runs 13 residues. CDR3 DNA sequence: TGTGCTAGTGCCGTAACACAGAACACTGAAGCTTTCTTT. This gives the protein CASAVTQNTEAFF.

J is TRBJ2-7 and V is TRBV6-5, with 7 bases fitting TRBD2. Germline-derived CDR1 and CDR2 are MNHEY and SVGAGI. The CDR3 extends over 13 amino acids. Unmatched junction bases numbered 5, after V lost 2 bases and J lost 7 bases. The CDR3 region has the DNA TGTGCCAGCAGTTACGGGAGGGACTGGGAGCAGTACTTC. Its protein is CASSYGRDWEQYF.

The rearrangement uses TRBV7-2 and TRBJ2-5; TRBD2 agrees at 10 bases. CDR1 is SGHTA and CDR2 is FQGNSA in the germline V gene. Germline trimming cut 5 bases from V and 1 base from J; bases unmatched to any gene: 7. The CDR3 runs 16 residues. The CDR3 loop is CASSPGTSASQETQYF. CDR3 in DNA: TGTGCCAGCAGCCCCGGGACTAGCGCGTCCCAAGAGACCCAGTACTTC.

The chain recombines TRBV19 with TRBJ2-3, with 9 bases aligning to TRBD2. Trimming cost V 1 base and J 3 bases; bases outside gene matches: 8. Germline V gene lookup returns CDR1 LNHDA and CDR2 SQIVND (reference sequence). The CDR3 has 17 residues. CDR3 residues: CASSIVASGGTTDTQYF. DNA for the CDR3: TGTGCCAGTAGTATAGTTGCGAGCGGGGGGACTACAGATACGCAGTATTTT.

The J gene is TRBJ1-5, the V gene TRBV5-7, with TRBD1 matching over 8 bases. TRBV5-7 is given ORF status, its function remaining uncertain. With 0 bases clipped from V and 2 bases from J, the junction kept 4 bases outside the gene matches. This CDR3 spans 16 amino acids. The CDR3 reads CASSLGGQARNQPQHF. CDR3 coding DNA: TGTGCCAGCAGCTTGGGGGGACAGGCCCGCAATCAGCCCCAGCATTTT.

J is TRBJ1-6 and V is TRBV6-5; D is ambiguous. Germline V CDR1 and CDR2: MNHEY, SVGAGI. Trimming pared 0 bases from V and 8 bases from J, leaving 11 bases between. CDR3 length: 15 amino acids. The CDR3 DNA follows: TGTGCCAGCAGTTACTCGTCCCTTTTAGATTCACCCCTCCACTTT. It specifies CASSYSSLLDSPLHF.

The CDR3 nucleotides are TGCAGCGTTGGACAGGGGGTGCGGACTGAAGCTTTCTTT. Its protein product is CSVGQGVRTEAFF. The chain has TRBV29-1 and TRBJ1-1; 9 bases match TRBD1. This CDR3 spans 13 amino acids. V lost 4 bases and J lost 5; bases outside the gene matches: 5. The germline V gene encodes CDR1 SQVTM and CDR2 ANQGSEA.

The gene calls are TRBV7-2 and TRBJ2-5; D unresolved. Germline values: CDR1 SGHTA, CDR2 FQGNSA. CDR3 length equals 13 residues. Trimming took 3 bases from V and 3 from J, leaving 8 bases between them. CDR3 in amino acids: CASSFDLEETQYF. The CDR3 DNA follows: TGTGCCAGCAGCTTTGACTTGGAAGAGACCCAGTACTTC.

The chain recombines TRBV11-3 with TRBJ2-1; 8 nucleotides agree with TRBD1. CDR1 and CDR2 from the germline V gene are SGHNT and YENEEA. The CDR3 covers 13 residues. The J segment lost 6 bases and the V segment lost 5 bases, leaving 3 bases of the junction unmatched. CDR3 DNA sequence: TGTGCCAGCAGCCGACAGGGGTTCAATGAGCAGTTCTTC. Translating gives CASSRQGFNEQFF.

The chain joins TRBV19 to TRBJ1-5, with TRBD1 matching 7 bases. This CDR3 contains 14 residues. After removal of 8 bases from V and 7 bases from J, the junction contained 11 bases not matched to a gene. The germline CDR1 and CDR2 sequences are LNHDA and SQIVND (reference sequence). CDR3 residues: CASATGDAGQPQHF. The CDR3 coding sequence is TGTGCCAGTGCTACAGGGGATGCGGGACAGCCCCAGCATTTT. Looking up the rest from reference TRBV19 and TRBJ1-5 gives the full variable domain: DGGITQSPKYLFRKEGQNVTLSCEQNLNHDAMYWYRQDPGQGLRLIYYSQIVNDFQKGDIAEGYSVSREKKESFPLTVTSAQKNPTAFYLCASATGDAGQPQHFGDGTRLSIL.

The chain uses TRBV9 and TRBJ1-2, with 9 nucleotides matching TRBD1. The CDR3 runs 16 residues. Germline V gene lookup returns CDR1 SGDLS and CDR2 YYNGEE. V gave up 4 bases and J gave up 7 bases; unmatched junction bases: 14. CDR3 sequence: CASSLTKTGGVVGYTF. CDR3 coding DNA: TGTGCCAGCAGCTTAACCAAAACAGGGGGCGTGGTTGGCTACACCTTC.

The chain links TRBV4-3 to TRBJ2-1; D perhaps matches TRBD2 (7 bases). The CDR3 consists of 15 residues. Trimming stripped 0 bases from V and 7 bases from J, with 13 bases between. Germline loops: CDR1 LGHNA, CDR2 YSLEER. CDR3: CASSQDGRGLNEQFF. Written as DNA, the CDR3 is TGCGCCAGCAGCCAAGACGGCAGGGGACTAAATGAGCAGTTCTTC.